Below, 25 T cell receptor beta chains from the same sample are listed, as sequenced in a study of T cell changes during pregnancy in multiple sclerosis. Generated by immunoSEQ multiplex PCR, the TCRdb table keeps only in-frame clones and is missing some. The sample holds about 34,000 clones, about 90% seen once. The material was CD8+ T cells from peripheral blood mononuclear cells, obtained in the third trimester of pregnancy. Receptors originate from a female donor with multiple sclerosis, enrolled in a pregnancy study.

The chain uses TRBV11-3 and TRBJ2-1, with 11 nucleotides matching TRBD1. Unmatched junction bases numbered 8, after V lost 5 bases and J lost 2 bases. The germline V gene has CDR1 SGHNT and CDR2 YENEEA. The CDR3 totals 17 residues. CDR3 protein: CASSPRDRGGAYNEQFF. CDR3 sequence (DNA): TGTGCCAGCAGCCCCCGGGACAGGGGGGGGGCCTACAATGAGCAGTTCTTC.

V and J are TRBV7-6 and TRBJ2-5; maybe TRBD2 (6 bases). Trimming took 5 bases from V and 0 from J, leaving 13 bases between them. CDR1 and CDR2 (germline): SGHVS, FNYEAQ. The CDR3 totals 15 residues. In DNA, the CDR3 is TGTGCCAGCAGCCCCGGACTAACGTACCAAGAGACCCAGTACTTC. Translated, it gives CASSPGLTYQETQYF.

This chain connects TRBV9 to TRBJ2-1, with 9 bases that match TRBD2. The CDR3 length is 15 residues. CDR1 and CDR2 from the germline V gene are SGDLS and YYNGEE. V dropped 2 bases and J dropped 10; count of bases not matched to a gene: 10. The CDR3 is CASSVSGTLAGEQFF. CDR3 DNA sequence: TGTGCCAGCAGCGTCAGCGGGACTCTAGCGGGAGAGCAGTTCTTC.

This clone was seen just once. This chain joins TRBV5-6 and TRBJ1-2; no reliable D call. V was trimmed by 4 bases and J by 0 bases, leaving 7 bases between them. This CDR3 has 13 amino acids. Per the germline V gene, CDR1 is SGHDT and CDR2 is YYEEEE. The CDR3 coding sequence is TGTGCCAGCAGCAGCGGGTCTAACTATGGCTACACCTTC. Translating it yields CASSSGSNYGYTF. The whole variable domain, filled in from reference TRBV5-6 and TRBJ1-2, reads DAGVTQSPTHLIKTRGQQVTLRCSPKSGHDTVSWYQQALGQGPQFIFQYYEEEERQRGNFPDRFSGHQFPNYSSELNVNALLLGDSALYLCASSSGSNYGYTFGSGTRLTVV.

The genes are TRBV9 and TRBJ2-3; D call uncertain. Germline V CDR1 and CDR2: SGDLS, YYNGEE. Deletions cut 3 bases from V and 0 bases from J, with 11 bases between. The CDR3 totals 15 residues. This CDR3 reads CASSASVGSTDTQYF. DNA of the CDR3: TGTGCCAGCAGCGCGAGCGTTGGGAGCACAGATACGCAGTATTTT. Full variable domain (remainder filled in from reference TRBV9 and TRBJ2-3): DSGVTQTPKHLITATGQRVTLRCSPRSGDLSVYWYQQSLDQGLQFLIQYYNGEERAKGNILERFSAQQFPDLHSELNLSSLELGDSALYFCASSASVGSTDTQYFGPGTRLTVL.

This chain uses TRBV9 with TRBJ2-1; 12 bases agree with TRBD2. Trimming at V came to 3 bases and at J to 9 bases, leaving 7 bases not matched to a gene. This CDR3 has 15 amino acids. Germline values: CDR1 SGDLS, CDR2 YYNGEE. The CDR3 region has the DNA TGTGCCAGCAGCGCTAGCGGGGGGGGCCATGGTGAGCAGTTCTTC. Translation gives CASSASGGGHGEQFF. Using reference TRBV9 and TRBJ2-1 for the parts outside the CDR3, the full variable domain is DSGVTQTPKHLITATGQRVTLRCSPRSGDLSVYWYQQSLDQGLQFLIQYYNGEERAKGNILERFSAQQFPDLHSELNLSSLELGDSALYFCASSASGGGHGEQFFGPGTRLTVL.

The chain employs TRBV18 and TRBJ2-7, with 10 nucleotides matching TRBD1. This CDR3 spans 15 amino acids. Germline assignment: CDR1 KGHSH and CDR2 LQKENI. V lost 3 bases to trimming and J lost 6 bases; unmatched junction nucleotides: 8. The CDR3 bases are TGTGCCAGCTCACCCGGGACAGGGGCGATCGGCGAGCAGTACTTC. This codes for CASSPGTGAIGEQYF.

This chain uses TRBV9 with TRBJ2-3, with TRBD1 matching 7 bases. The germline gives CDR1 SGDLS, CDR2 YYNGEE. V lost 0 bases and J lost 4; bases outside the gene matches: 8. The CDR3 length is 16 residues. The CDR3 protein is CASSVEGGEYADTQYF. As DNA, the CDR3 is TGTGCCAGCAGCGTAGAAGGGGGCGAATACGCAGATACGCAGTATTTT.

The chain joins TRBV11-2 to TRBJ2-7, with unresolved D. CDR3 length equals 12 residues. Trimming cost V 9 bases and J 2 bases, with 11 bases left between them. CDR1 and CDR2 (germline): SGHAT, FQNNGV. The CDR3 sequence is CASLSPAYEQYF. CDR3 DNA sequence: TGTGCCAGTTTGTCCCCAGCCTACGAGCAGTACTTC.

The chain carries TRBV9 and TRBJ1-3; unclear D gene. Germline values: CDR1 SGDLS, CDR2 YYNGEE. Trimming took off 0 bases at V and 0 bases at J, with 10 bases between the two ends. CDR3 length equals 16 residues. CDR3 nucleotides: TGTGCCAGCAGCGTAGCGTGGGCAGCCTCTGGAAACACCATATATTTT. Encoded protein: CASSVAWAASGNTIYF.

This clone was seen a single time. V usage is TRBV11-3 and J usage is TRBJ2-7; perhaps TRBD2 as D (5 bases). Trimming stripped 1 base from V and 1 base from J, with 14 bases between. Germline values: CDR1 SGHNT, CDR2 YENEEA. CDR3 length: 16 amino acids. The CDR3 sequence: CASSLAWEPDSYEQYF. The CDR3 nucleotides read TGTGCCAGCAGCTTAGCGTGGGAGCCGGATTCCTACGAGCAGTACTTC.

This clone came up once. Other DNA variants within this sample encode the same CDR3. The V gene is TRBV4-3, the J gene TRBJ2-3; the match to TRBD2 covers 12 bases. The CDR3 totals 16 residues. V lost 0 bases and J lost 4; bases outside the gene matches: 2. Germline lookup yields CDR1 LGHNA and CDR2 YSLEER. In nucleotides, the CDR3 is TGCGCCAGCAGCCAAGATCTAGCGGGGGGGCCAGATACGCAGTATTTT. As protein: CASSQDLAGGPDTQYF.

About this clone itself: The junction does not match germline at one end; this may be a read error. At the DNA level, this CDR3 is encoded by other sequences in the same sample as well. This rearrangement joins TRBV27 to TRBJ2-2; weak D call: TRBD2 (7 bases). There are 15 residues in the CDR3. CDR1 and CDR2 from the germline V gene are MNHEY and SMNVEV (reference sequence). The CDR3 here is CASTLGGPNTGELFF. The CDR3 DNA sequence: TGTGCCAGCACTCTCGGGGGGCCCAACACCGGGGAGCTATTTTTT.

J is TRBJ1-3 and V is TRBV5-4; 9 bases match TRBD1. This CDR3 is built from 15 residues. The ends lost 4 bases at V and 3 bases at J; junction bases unmatched: 5. CDR1 SGHNT and CDR2 YYREEE come from the germline V gene (reference sequence). The CDR3, as DNA: TGTGCCAGCAGCCTACAGGGGGCAGTTGGAAACACCATATATTTT. This codes for CASSLQGAVGNTIYF.

The gene calls are TRBV4-3 and TRBJ1-4; 8 nucleotides align to TRBD1. Germline loops: CDR1 LGHNA, CDR2 YSLEER. This CDR3 has 14 residues. V lost 2 bases, J lost 7 bases, and 3 bases stayed unmatched. The CDR3 protein is CASSQTGGGEKLFF. The CDR3, as DNA: TGCGCCAGCAGCCAAACAGGGGGAGGTGAAAAACTGTTTTTT.

This rearrangement joins TRBV9 to TRBJ1-2, with 7 bases identical to TRBD1. This CDR3 is built from 15 residues. V lost 3 bases to trimming and J lost 2 bases; unmatched junction nucleotides: 7. The germline gives CDR1 SGDLS, CDR2 YYNGEE. The CDR3 loop is CASSAEGQTNYGYTF. The CDR3, as DNA: TGTGCCAGCAGCGCCGAGGGACAGACGAACTATGGCTACACCTTC.

This chain connects TRBV13 to TRBJ2-4; 9 positions agree with TRBD2. Per the germline V gene, CDR1 is PRHDT and CDR2 is FYEKMQ (reference sequence). Trimming removed 4 bases from V and 4 bases from J; junction bases left unmatched: 2. The CDR3 length is 14 residues. CDR3 residues: CASSWLAGKNIQYF. The CDR3 DNA sequence: TGTGCCAGCAGCTGGCTAGCGGGGAAAAACATTCAGTACTTC.

The V call is TRBV7-4, the J call TRBJ1-2; D call uncertain. The V end lost 4 bases, the J end lost 8 bases, and 11 bases lay between the germline ends. In germline, CDR1 is SGHVT, CDR2 SQSDAQ. The CDR3 consists of 12 residues. CDR3 loop: CASSSPKEGYTF. CDR3 nucleotides: TGTGCCAGCAGCTCTCCTAAGGAGGGCTACACCTTC.

V and J are TRBV29-1 and TRBJ1-2; D perhaps matches TRBD1 (5 bases). Trimming pared 4 bases from V and 3 bases from J, leaving 9 bases between. The germline gives CDR1 SQVTM, CDR2 ANQGSEA. CDR3 length: 12 residues. The CDR3 reads CSVAGNDYGYTF. CDR3 DNA sequence: TGCAGCGTTGCAGGGAATGACTATGGCTACACCTTC.

The rearrangement joins TRBV28 to TRBJ2-2, with a possible D match to TRBD1 (6 bases). The CDR3 totals 15 residues. V lost 7 bases and J lost 5, with 17 bases in between. From germline, CDR1 is MDHEN and CDR2 SYDVKM. The CDR3 nucleotides read TGTGCCAGCACCCATGGGAACAGGGAAACCGGGGAGCTGTTTTTT. This codes for CASTHGNRETGELFF.

The chain joins TRBV29-1 to TRBJ1-2; D perhaps matches TRBD1 (5 bases). V was trimmed by 3 bases and J by 8 bases, leaving 22 bases between them. CDR1 SQVTM and CDR2 ANQGSEA come from the germline V gene. CDR3 length equals 15 residues. In nucleotides, the CDR3 is TGCAGCGTTGAGAAGGGAGGGGACGGTTCGTGGGGCTACACCTTC. Amino acids: CSVEKGGDGSWGYTF.

This chain connects TRBV9 to TRBJ1-2; 8 bases fit TRBD1. J lost 4 bases, V lost 4 bases, and 9 bases had no gene match. This CDR3 comprises 15 residues. In germline, CDR1 is SGDLS, CDR2 YYNGEE. In nucleotides, the CDR3 is TGTGCCAGCAGCCCAAGGACAGGGACATCCTATGGCTACACCTTC. Its protein product is CASSPRTGTSYGYTF. The variable domain in full, with the rest retrieved from reference TRBV9 and TRBJ1-2, is DSGVTQTPKHLITATGQRVTLRCSPRSGDLSVYWYQQSLDQGLQFLIQYYNGEERAKGNILERFSAQQFPDLHSELNLSSLELGDSALYFCASSPRTGTSYGYTFGSGTRLTVV.

This chain uses TRBV6-6 with TRBJ1-1; TRBD1 might be the D (5 bases). CDR3 length: 14 residues. V lost 6 bases, J lost 4 bases, and 15 bases lay in between. The germline CDR1 and CDR2 sequences are MNHNY and SVGAGI (reference sequence). DNA of the CDR3: TGTGCCAGCAGGCGCCGGGGGGGGAGCACTGAAGCTTTCTTT. This encodes CASRRRGGSTEAFF.

This rearrangement joins TRBV19 to TRBJ1-2; TRBD1 matches at 10 bases. CDR1 and CDR2 from the germline V gene are LNHDA and SQIVND (reference sequence). Trimming at V came to 7 bases and at J to 3 bases, leaving 8 bases not matched to a gene. The CDR3 has 15 residues. The CDR3 nucleotides read TGTGCCAGTATCGGGAAGACAGGGGGCTACTATGGCTACACCTTC. It specifies CASIGKTGGYYGYTF.

The J gene is TRBJ1-1, the V gene TRBV10-2, with D maybe TRBD1 (5 bases). Trimming removed 6 bases at V and 0 bases at J, with 11 bases between. CDR3 length: 14 residues. CDR1 and CDR2 from the germline V gene are WSHSY and SAAADI. CDR3 sequence reads: CASSFKTVNTEAFF. Written as DNA, the CDR3 is TGCGCCAGCAGCTTCAAGACAGTGAACACTGAAGCTTTCTTT.